The T cell receptor beta chain described here comes from a study of CXCR3-negative and CXCR3-positive naive CD8 T cells. Overall study findings and caveats: CXCR3-negative naive cells had less hydrophobic TRB CDR3s than did CXCR3-positive naive cells. TRBV-TRBJ usage matched between naive CXCR3-negative and CXCR3-positive cells but not between memory cells. The authors found comparable surface CD5 between naive subsets and inferred TCR strength from TRB CDR3 properties. Cryopreserved PBMCs had partly decreased CXCR3 expression; fresh PBMCs were used in most assays.

Identification of naive CD8+ T cells rested on CD45RO-CCR7+CD27+CD95- status. The germline CDR1 and CDR2 sequences are MGHRA and YSYEKL. The CDR3 loop spans 16 amino acids. In preparing the TRB cDNA libraries, 5' RACE with UMI labels was used. TCRdb processed the 5' RACE reads again and assigns one entry to each CDR3 protein, with no DNA. In total, the table holds some 140,000 distinct CDR3 sequences. Remarks on this clonotype: Its antigen is as yet unknown.

The specimen sequenced was naive CXCR3+ CD8+ T cells from blood. Regarding subset: CD45RO-CCR7+CD27+CD95- naive CD8+ T cells expressing CXCR3 (TNR3+). The rearrangement joins TRBV4-1 to TRBJ2-1; TCRdb proposes TRBD1, but this gene call is untestable without DNA. The clonotype comes from a human donor in good health. Some clones in this sample may be carry-over from other donors' samples. CDR3: CASSPPEAQDFTEQFF.